This record looks at one TCR beta chain sequence and its context. It lacks a known antigen. No quality values exist for individual bases; no much larger clone is one base distant. The CDR3 runs 16 residues from the cysteine to the phenylalanine. The retained sequence is limited to the CDR3, 48 bases, with the frame set at the first base. V lost 2 bases and J lost 0 bases; the stretch between them is 13 bases long. The germline V gene (reference sequence) yields LNHNV for CDR1 and YYDKDF for CDR2. The time point label, read with the paper, signifies: baseline before first vaccination. Vaccinee samples were obtained from the UK trials COV001 and COV002, which included a single-blind randomized controlled phase 2/3 trial of AZD1222 (ChAdOx1 nCoV-19) in healthy adults. For TCRbeta chain sequencing, PBMC samples were collected from trial participants at day 0 and at day 28 after the second dose. This specimen comes from a study of T cell responses to AZD1222 COVID-19 vaccine (dated by TCRdb to the early 2020s). Describing the broader study: Because spike-specific TCR depth and breadth did not differ between the two schedules, AZD1222 recipients who got a second dose at roughly 4 weeks were pooled with those who got a second dose at roughly 12 weeks. A total of 233 trial participants underwent TCR sequencing, of whom approximately 210 received two doses of AZD1222 and 26 received two doses of the MenACWY control vaccine. Enrollment into the trials was organized by age into subgroups of 18-55, 56-69 and 70-plus years, and those subgroups contained roughly 150, 30 and 60 TCR-sequenced participants, respectively. Results and caveats for the whole study, not just this receptor: CD4 TCRs associated with the vaccine covered the entire spike protein, and the dominant responses were in regions 160-218 and 743-854. Conclusions about previously exposed vaccinees were limited because only six or seven AZD1222 recipients were SARS-CoV-2 seropositive at baseline. After two AZD1222 doses, both the breadth and the depth of spike-specific TCRs were significantly higher than at day 0 and than in MenACWY recipients. Because no day 14 peak-response samples were available, repertoires were characterized only after the peak T cell response. Most participants were white British and females outnumbered males, and the authors suggested that clonal diversity may have been underestimated. In the small 56-69-year group, the increase in depth fell short of significance, most likely because of low power. Reportedly, close to half of the unique spike-specific TCRs recognized epitopes lying outside the regions that are mutated in the B.1.351 and B.1.1.7 variants.

The CDR3 regions of human TCRbeta chains were analyzed by immunosequencing. For the original study's pipeline: TCRs in the repertoires were matched against a reference library of SARS-CoV-2-specific TCRs that had been generated with the MIRA antigen-specificity platform. Breadth was defined as the fraction of unique TCRs that were SARS-CoV-2-associated, and depth was defined as the fraction of total T cells that were SARS-CoV-2-associated. Each spike-specific TCR was assigned to its reactive spike region and to a CD4 or CD8 class using the MIRA data. Log10-transformed breadth and depth values were compared by one-way ANOVA with Sidak's multiple comparisons tests. TCRdb obtained this table from immuneACCESS and retained in-frame rearrangements with V and J assigned. These tables miss some clones; where compared with another copy, unresolved V genes account for less than half of the shortfall, and the remainder is unexplained. From that table come the V and J calls and clone size; the DNA was used to work out D and trimming. The sample table holds 150,000 to 200,000 clones, of which over 75% were seen once. 6.9% of the sample goes to the ten largest clones.

The sample in question was peripheral blood, obtained on day 0 of AZD1222 vaccination. The chain uses TRBV15 and TRBJ1-2; D gene: possibly TRBD1, on 5 matching bases. The source of this sequence is an adult in good health. CDR3 region: CATSRSGGITNYGYTF. The DNA sequence is TGTGCCACCAGCAGATCTGGGGGGATTACTAACTATGGCTACACCTTC.